This T cell receptor (beta chain) is drawn from a study of T cell responses to AZD1222 COVID-19 vaccine. Clones were read by immunoSEQ multiplex PCR, and TCRdb kept only the in-frame ones, dropping some. The sample lists 57,000 or so clones, 60% to 85% occurring once. V lost 1 base, J lost 12 bases, and 12 bases lay in between. Germline V CDR1 and CDR2: SGHNT, YENEEA. This CDR3 region has 12 residues. This chain joins TRBV11-3 and TRBJ1-1; D remains unclear. Sequences were derived from peripheral blood, sampled 28 days after the second AZD1222 dose. This sequence originates from an adult who received the AZD1222 COVID-19 vaccine. The CDR3 reads CASSLVDSEPFF. CDR3 nucleotides: TGTGCCAGCAGCTTAGTAGACTCAGAACCTTTCTTT.